This entry is about one T cell receptor beta chain. This CDR3 is built from 17 residues. The germline CDR1 and CDR2 sequences are PRHDT and FYEKMQ (reference sequence). V dropped 0 bases and J dropped 12 bases, with 23 bases sitting between them. The assay was immunoSEQ multiplex PCR, and TCRdb's table has in-frame clones only and misses some. The table has roughly 400,000 clones, 90% to 95% seen once. The source of the sample is a study of blood T cell repertoires in COVID-19. The V gene is TRBV13, the J gene TRBJ2-2; a possible D gene is TRBD2 (6 bases). The source material was PBMCs or T cells enriched from blood (not recorded which). The TCR sequence derives from a woman in her thirties or forties who had been exposed to COVID-19. DNA of the CDR3: TGTGCCAGCAGCTTAGGGGGGACTGCGGGGATTGAAGGGAAGCTGTTTTTT. It yields the protein CASSLGGTAGIEGKLFF.